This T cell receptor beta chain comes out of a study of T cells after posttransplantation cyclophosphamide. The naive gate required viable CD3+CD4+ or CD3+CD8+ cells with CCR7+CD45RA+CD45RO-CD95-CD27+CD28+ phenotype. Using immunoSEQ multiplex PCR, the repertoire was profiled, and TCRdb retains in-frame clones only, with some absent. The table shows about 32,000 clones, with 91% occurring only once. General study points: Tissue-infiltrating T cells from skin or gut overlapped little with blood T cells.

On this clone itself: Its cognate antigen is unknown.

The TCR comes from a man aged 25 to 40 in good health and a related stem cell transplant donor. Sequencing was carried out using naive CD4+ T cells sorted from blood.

As DNA, the CDR3 is TGTGCCAGCAGGTCTACTAGCGGGGGGGCCGTGACCCAGTACTTC. Residues: CASRSTSGGAVTQYF. The chain is built from TRBV13 and TRBJ2-5; TRBD2 agrees at 13 bases. Per the germline V gene, CDR1 is PRHDT and CDR2 is FYEKMQ (reference sequence). With V trimmed by 6 bases and J by 7 bases, 8 bases remained unmatched. The CDR3 has 15 residues.